What follows is one T cell receptor (beta chain) and its context. This sample also contains other DNA sequences that code for the same CDR3. Method: immunoSEQ multiplex PCR; TCRdb's copy keeps in-frame clones and lacks some. The sample includes 45,000 to 65,000 clones, around nine tenths of them seen just once. The data originate from a study of T cell changes during pregnancy in multiple sclerosis. This CDR3 is built from 13 residues. Germline CDR1 and CDR2: MGHRA and YSYEKL. The germline V and J ends were trimmed by 0 bases and 7 bases, with 7 bases remaining between them. The rearrangement uses TRBV4-1 and TRBJ1-5; the D is unclear. The source of this sequence is a female donor with multiple sclerosis, enrolled in a pregnancy study. The sequencing used CD4+ T cells from peripheral blood mononuclear cells, collected in the second trimester of pregnancy. The DNA for the CDR3 is TGCGCCAGCAGCCAAGATGGAGGACAGCCCCAGCATTTT. Protein sequence: CASSQDGGQPQHF.